This is a list of T cell receptor beta chains from one sample in a study of memory CD4+ T cells and cytomegalovirus serostatus. Repertoires were generated with immunoSEQ multiplex PCR, while TCRdb's copy carries only in-frame clones and drops some. The repertoire has about 50,000 clones, roughly 87% of them found once; the top ten carry around 0.38%. The specimen sequenced was memory CD4+ T cells from blood. Source of these receptors: an adult in good health and CMV-seronegative. Both conserved end residues are part of each CDR3. The D gene is left open where the match is weak. Some rows have no size entry. The others give once, few or many, or a class for an expanded clone.

abundance,j_gene,d_gene,v_gene,CDR3aa,CDR3nt
.,TRBJ1-1,.,TRBV7-9,CASSRWRQANTEAFF,TGTGCCAGCAGCCGTTGGCGTCAGGCGAACACTGAAGCTTTCTTT
once,TRBJ1-1,.,TRBV18,CASSPNPGGNTEAFF,TGTGCCAGCTCACCGAACCCCGGCGGGAACACTGAAGCTTTCTTT
once,TRBJ2-3,TRBD2,TRBV29-1,CSVDRAGGLIRTDTQYF,TGCAGCGTTGATAGAGCGGGGGGGCTCATCCGCACAGATACGCAGTATTTT
.,TRBJ2-7,.,TRBV2,CASSYSYEQYF,TGTGCCAGCAGTTATTCCTACGAGCAGTACTTC
.,TRBJ1-2,.,TRBV11-2,CASSSFSDYGYTF,TGTGCCAGCAGCTCATTCAGCGACTATGGCTACACCTTC
.,TRBJ2-5,TRBD2,TRBV4-3,CASSQEGTSGGETQYF,TGCGCCAGCAGCCAAGAAGGAACTAGCGGGGGAGAGACCCAGTACTTC
.,TRBJ2-5,TRBD2,TRBV7-2,CASSLGLAGETQYF,TGTGCCAGCAGCTTAGGACTAGCGGGGGAGACCCAGTACTTC
.,TRBJ1-4,TRBD1,TRBV7-6,CASSLGGQARLFF,TGTGCCAGCAGCTTGGGGGGACAGGCGCGCTTGTTTTTT
.,TRBJ2-2,.,TRBV21-1,CASSKWGLNTGELFF,TGTGCCAGCAGCAAGTGGGGGCTGAACACCGGGGAGCTGTTTTTT
.,TRBJ1-5,TRBD1,TRBV6-5,CASSSSQGAGQPQHF,TGTGCCAGCAGTTCGTCCCAGGGGGCAGGGCAGCCCCAGCATTTT
.,TRBJ1-5,.,TRBV6-1,CASKTFSNQPQHF,TGTGCCAGCAAAACCTTTAGCAATCAGCCCCAGCATTTT
.,TRBJ2-7,.,TRBV7-2,CASSLAKGLYEQYF,TGTGCCAGCAGCTTAGCGAAAGGGCTGTACGAGCAGTACTTC
.,TRBJ2-1,TRBD2,TRBV5-4,CASSLGGSGGYNEQFF,TGTGCCAGCAGCTTGGGGGGTAGCGGGGGTTACAATGAGCAGTTCTTC
.,TRBJ2-2,TRBD2,TRBV9,CASSRQTSGGASGELFF,TGTGCCAGCAGCAGGCAGACTAGCGGGGGGGCATCGGGGGAGCTGTTTTTT
.,TRBJ2-7,.,TRBV7-9,CASSSSRADEQYF,TGTGCCAGCAGCTCGAGTCGGGCGGACGAGCAGTACTTC
.,TRBJ1-3,.,TRBV6-1,CASFLGASGNTIYF,TGTGCCAGCTTCCTCGGAGCCTCTGGAAACACCATATATTTT
.,TRBJ2-5,TRBD2,TRBV7-9,CASTKGLAGGGETQYF,TGTGCCAGCACCAAGGGACTAGCGGGGGGAGGTGAGACCCAGTACTTC
.,TRBJ2-6,TRBD1,TRBV19,CATGQGSGANVLTF,TGTGCCACGGGACAGGGGTCTGGGGCCAACGTCCTGACTTTC
.,TRBJ1-2,TRBD1,TRBV7-8,CASSLVASQGNYGYTF,TGTGCCAGCAGCTTAGTAGCGTCACAGGGGAACTATGGCTACACCTTC
.,TRBJ2-3,TRBD2,TRBV11-2,CASSLRGGGDTQYF,TGTGCCAGCAGCCTGCGGGGGGGCGGAGATACGCAGTATTTT
once,TRBJ1-2,.,TRBV27,CASSFRQVYGYTF,TGTGCCAGCAGTTTTAGACAGGTCTATGGCTACACCTTC
.,TRBJ2-3,TRBD2,TRBV14,CASSQGDLRAGRTDTQYF,TGTGCCAGCAGCCAAGGGGACTTAAGAGCGGGGCGCACAGATACGCAGTATTTT
few,TRBJ1-1,.,TRBV7-9,CASSLALNTEAFF,TGTGCCAGCAGCTTAGCGTTGAACACTGAAGCTTTCTTT
.,TRBJ1-1,.,TRBV30,CAWRRGSTEAFF,TGTGCCTGGCGGCGGGGATCCACTGAAGCTTTCTTT